A single sample is the source of the 30 T cell receptor beta chains below, sequenced in a study of OX40 agonist ivuxolimab in advanced cancers. The protocol was immunoSEQ multiplex PCR, while the TCRdb copy is restricted to in-frame clones and leaves out a portion. The sample lists 52,000 or so clones, 93% occurring once. The sample here was CD4+ or CD8+ T cells sorted from blood, taken in a trial of the OX40 agonist ivuxolimab. The receptors come from an adult with an advanced solid tumor such as melanoma, head and neck, liver or kidney cancer.

The J gene is TRBJ1-1, the V gene TRBV4-3, with TRBD1 as a possible D gene (5 bases). Per the germline V gene, CDR1 is LGHNA and CDR2 is YSLEER. Trimming removed 0 bases at V and 8 bases at J, with 16 bases between. The CDR3 length is 15 residues. Written as DNA, the CDR3 is TGCGCCAGCAGCCAAGATCTAGTCGCGACAGCCGAAGCTTTCTTT. Translating it yields CASSQDLVATAEAFF.

V usage is TRBV28 and J usage is TRBJ1-2; 7 positions match TRBD1. This CDR3 is 17 amino acids long. Trimming removed 4 bases from V and 5 bases from J; junction bases left unmatched: 16. CDR1 and CDR2 (germline): MDHEN, SYDVKM. DNA of the CDR3: TGTGCCAGCAGTTCTTGGAAGAACAGGGGCATTAATTATGGCTACACCTTC. It is translated as CASSSWKNRGINYGYTF.

The V and J genes are TRBV6-5 and TRBJ2-2; 9 nucleotides align to TRBD2. The CDR3 loop spans 14 amino acids. Looked up from germline, CDR1 is MNHEY and CDR2 is SVGAGI. The V gene end was trimmed by 10 bases and the J gene end by 6 bases; junction bases not matched to a gene: 9. As DNA, the CDR3 is TGTGCCACCCTTAGCGGGAGAGGGCCCGGGGAGCTGTTTTTT. Translation: CATLSGRGPGELFF.

V and J are TRBV4-3 and TRBJ1-3; D not certain. The CDR3 runs to 16 residues. Trimming left V 1 base short and J 2 bases short, with 12 bases between. The germline V gene has CDR1 LGHNA and CDR2 YSLEER. In DNA form, the CDR3 reads TGCGCCAGCAGCCAAGTCTTCTTGGCAGCTGGAAACACCATATATTTT. This sequence encodes CASSQVFLAAGNTIYF.

V is TRBV13 and J is TRBJ2-2; the D gene is possibly TRBD2 (6 bases). Germline-derived CDR1 and CDR2 are PRHDT and FYEKMQ (reference sequence). Trimming stripped 1 base from V and 5 bases from J, with 11 bases between. The CDR3 has 15 amino acids. CDR3 amino acids: CASSLAGVRTGELFF. The CDR3 coding sequence is TGTGCCAGCAGCTTAGCGGGAGTTAGGACCGGGGAGCTGTTTTTT.

The V call is TRBV4-3, the J call TRBJ2-1, with 7 bases that match TRBD2. The CDR3 runs 17 residues. With V trimmed by 5 bases and J by 0 bases, 10 bases remained unmatched. The V gene's germline CDR1 is LGHNA and CDR2 YSLEER. CDR3 sequence: CASSAPRGGSSYNEQFF. Written as DNA, the CDR3 is TGCGCCAGCAGCGCACCAAGGGGCGGGAGCTCCTACAATGAGCAGTTCTTC.

This chain connects TRBV4-1 to TRBJ2-1; 13 bases are a match to TRBD2. CDR1 and CDR2 from the germline V gene are MGHRA and YSYEKL. V lost 3 bases and J lost 6; bases outside the gene matches: 5. There are 16 residues in the CDR3. In DNA, the CDR3 is TGCGCCAGCAGCCACCCCGGGACTAGCGGGACCAATGAGCAGTTCTTC. Protein: CASSHPGTSGTNEQFF.

To note about this clone: At one of its ends the junction is not consistent with the germline gene, which may arise from a read error. The chain couples TRBV7-9 to TRBJ2-3; the D gene is possibly TRBD1 (6 bases). Germline CDR1 and CDR2: SEHNR and FQNEAQ (reference sequence). This CDR3 contains 14 residues. CDR3 nucleotide sequence: TGTGCCAGCAGCTTAAGGGAACAGGGAGTGGAAAGAGATTTT. Protein product: CASSLREQGVERDF.

The chain couples TRBV2 to TRBJ2-7; D is undetermined. The CDR3 runs to 14 residues. V lost 6 bases, J lost 5 bases, and 17 bases lay in between. In germline, CDR1 is SNHLY, CDR2 FYNNEI. In DNA, the CDR3 is TGTGCCAGCAGGCTCCCCCCGGGTTCCCACGAGCAGTACTTC. Amino acids: CASRLPPGSHEQYF.

This chain uses TRBV28 with TRBJ1-2; no reliable D call. This CDR3 spans 14 amino acids. Per germline, CDR1 MDHEN and CDR2 SYDVKM. V gave up 4 bases and J gave up 3 bases, with 12 bases separating them. The DNA of the CDR3 is TGTGCCAGCAGTTCCCCCCGACGGGACTATGGCTACACCTTC. Amino acids: CASSSPRRDYGYTF.

This clone was recorded only once. The chain recombines TRBV27 with TRBJ2-1, with D possibly being TRBD1 (5 bases). The CDR3 has 15 amino acids. Germline V gene lookup returns CDR1 MNHEY and CDR2 SMNVEV (reference sequence). V was cut by 3 bases and J by 8 bases, with 17 bases left in between. CDR3 sequence: CASSFLLDTRDEQFF. The CDR3 bases are TGTGCCAGCAGTTTCCTTTTGGACACGCGAGATGAGCAGTTCTTC.

V usage is TRBV10-3 and J usage is TRBJ2-7, with D maybe TRBD2 (5 bases). CDR3 length: 14 residues. Trimming shortened V by 8 bases and J by 2 bases, and 16 bases separated the two germline ends. Germline V gene lookup returns CDR1 ENHRY and CDR2 SYGVKD. The CDR3 is CAIGRNDGAYEQYF. DNA of the CDR3: TGTGCCATCGGGAGAAATGACGGCGCCTACGAGCAGTACTTC.

The rearrangement joins TRBV4-3 to TRBJ1-3; D is perhaps TRBD1 (5 bases). The CDR3 sequence is 15 residues long. Looked up from germline, CDR1 is LGHNA and CDR2 is YSLEER. The V and J ends lost 4 bases and 0 bases respectively, with 10 bases between them. This CDR3 reads CASSLGVSSGNTIYF. For the CDR3, the DNA is TGCGCCAGCAGCCTGGGGGTAAGCTCTGGAAACACCATATATTTT.

The chain is built from TRBV27 and TRBJ2-7, with 13 bases lining up with TRBD2. Per germline, CDR1 MNHEY and CDR2 SMNVEV (reference sequence). V gave up 0 bases and J gave up 4 bases; unmatched junction bases: 9. The CDR3 totals 18 residues. CDR3 nucleotide sequence: TGTGCCAGCAGTTTATCCCGAACTAGCGGGAGGGGTGGGTACGAGCAGTACTTC. Translated, it gives CASSLSRTSGRGGYEQYF.

This sequence joins TRBV27 and TRBJ2-3; D remains unclear. CDR3 length equals 14 residues. Trimming shortened V by 3 bases and J by 4 bases, and 11 bases separated the two germline ends. Germline values: CDR1 MNHEY, CDR2 SMNVEV (reference sequence). CDR3 DNA sequence: TGTGCCAGCAGTTTGGTGGGCAGCGCAGATACGCAGTATTTT. Protein product: CASSLVGSADTQYF.

DNA of the CDR3: TGTGCCAGCAGCTCCCGGGTGGGGGTAAGGGAGCAGTACTTC. It specifies CASSSRVGVREQYF. The V and J genes are TRBV5-4 and TRBJ2-7; D is perhaps TRBD1 or TRBD2 (5 bases each). Looked up from germline, CDR1 is SGHNT and CDR2 is YYREEE (reference sequence). V gave up 3 bases and J gave up 7 bases, with 17 bases separating them. The CDR3 is 14 residues long. Variable domain in full (rest from reference TRBV5-4 and TRBJ2-7): ETGVTQSPTHLIKTRGQQVTLRCSSQSGHNTVSWYQQALGQGPQFIFQYYREEENGRGNFPPRFSGLQFPNYSSELNVNALELDDSALYLCASSSRVGVREQYFGPGTRLTVT.

The V call is TRBV11-2, the J call TRBJ2-5, with D possibly being TRBD1 (5 bases). The CDR3 runs to 13 residues. Between the trimmed V and J ends, which lost 5 bases and 6 bases, there was a span of 13 bases. Germline V gives CDR1 SGHAT, CDR2 FQNNGV. The CDR3 bases are TGTGCCAGCAGCAAAGGACATGAAAAGACCCAGTACTTC. Protein sequence: CASSKGHEKTQYF.

V gene TRBV9 combines with J gene TRBJ1-5; D remains ambiguous. CDR1 and CDR2 (germline): SGDLS, YYNGEE. The CDR3 covers 13 residues. Trimming shortened V by 4 bases and J by 6 bases, and 11 bases separated the two germline ends. CDR3 bases: TGTGCCAGCAGCCCGACTCCTTCTCAGCCCCAGCATTTT. Protein sequence: CASSPTPSQPQHF. Filled out from reference TRBV9 and TRBJ1-5, the complete variable domain reads DSGVTQTPKHLITATGQRVTLRCSPRSGDLSVYWYQQSLDQGLQFLIQYYNGEERAKGNILERFSAQQFPDLHSELNLSSLELGDSALYFCASSPTPSQPQHFGDGTRLSIL.

V and J are TRBV6-6 and TRBJ2-7, with 7 bases identical to TRBD2. The CDR3 is made up of 14 amino acids. Trimming cost V 7 bases and J 6 bases; bases outside gene matches: 12. CDR1 is MNHNY and CDR2 is SVGAGI in the germline V gene (reference sequence). CDR3 sequence: CASTVVGRELEQYF. The CDR3 nucleotides read TGTGCCAGCACCGTAGTGGGGCGGGAGCTCGAGCAGTACTTC.

The CDR3 region is CATSRDRTILAGGDYEQYF. The CDR3 region has the DNA TGTGCCACCAGCAGAGATCGAACCATACTAGCGGGAGGTGACTACGAGCAGTACTTC. The chain is built from TRBV15 and TRBJ2-7; 12 bases agree with TRBD2. The length of the CDR3 is 19 residues. The germline CDR1 and CDR2 sequences are LNHNV and YYDKDF (reference sequence). V lost 0 bases, J lost 3 bases, and 12 bases stayed unmatched.

The genes are TRBV27 and TRBJ2-7; 9 nucleotides align to TRBD2. The CDR3 runs to 15 residues. Germline values: CDR1 MNHEY, CDR2 SMNVEV (reference sequence). The J segment lost 6 bases and the V segment lost 3 bases, leaving 9 bases of the junction unmatched. CDR3 bases: TGTGCCAGCAGTTTGATTGGAGCGGGGGGATCCGAGCAGTACTTC. It encodes CASSLIGAGGSEQYF.

This clone was seen once. The chain uses TRBV28 and TRBJ1-1; TRBD1 agrees at 7 bases. With 1 base clipped from V and 0 bases from J, the junction kept 5 bases outside the gene matches. This CDR3 has 16 amino acids. Per germline, CDR1 MDHEN and CDR2 SYDVKM. CDR3 DNA sequence: TGTGCCAGCAGTTTATTGCCGGGACAGATGAACACTGAAGCTTTCTTT. Amino acid sequence: CASSLLPGQMNTEAFF. Looking up the rest from reference TRBV28 and TRBJ1-1 gives the full variable domain: DVKVTQSSRYLVKRTGEKVFLECVQDMDHENMFWYRQDPGLGLRLIYFSYDVKMKEKGDIPEGYSVSREKKERFSLILESASTNQTSMYLCASSLLPGQMNTEAFFGQGTRLTVV.

V gene TRBV5-6 combines with J gene TRBJ1-5; no definite D call. CDR1 and CDR2 (germline): SGHDT, YYEEEE. The CDR3 covers 13 residues. The ends were cut back, 0 bases at V and 6 bases at J, with 7 bases in the middle. The CDR3, as DNA: TGTGCCAGCAGCTTGGGTAACCGTCAGCCCCAGCATTTT. Its translation: CASSLGNRQPQHF.

The rearrangement links TRBV9 to TRBJ2-2; the D is unclear. This CDR3 has 16 residues. V was shortened by 0 bases and J by 3 bases, with 12 bases between the two germline ends. The germline V gene has CDR1 SGDLS and CDR2 YYNGEE. The CDR3 DNA is TGTGCCAGCAGCGTAGATCGGGTACGGGACACCGGGGAGCTGTTTTTT. Protein: CASSVDRVRDTGELFF.

V and J are TRBV7-2 and TRBJ2-7, with D unresolved. Per germline, CDR1 SGHTA and CDR2 FQGNSA. V dropped 5 bases and J dropped 0 bases, with 17 bases sitting between them. The CDR3 covers 16 residues. CDR3 protein: CASSPAWRESSYEQYF. The CDR3 DNA sequence: TGTGCCAGCAGCCCTGCGTGGCGCGAGAGCTCCTACGAGCAGTACTTC.

The chain is built from TRBV5-4 and TRBJ1-1; D remains unclear. With 5 bases removed from V and 1 base from J, the gap between germline ends came to 18 bases. Germline V gives CDR1 SGHNT, CDR2 YYREEE (reference sequence). The CDR3 covers 16 residues. The CDR3 here is CASSFGLLVGNTEAFF. The CDR3, as DNA: TGTGCCAGCAGTTTCGGACTCCTAGTAGGGAACACTGAAGCTTTCTTT.

The chain recombines TRBV28 with TRBJ1-1; 7 bases line up with TRBD1. V lost 3 bases, J lost 4 bases, and 5 bases stayed unmatched. Per the germline V gene, CDR1 is MDHEN and CDR2 is SYDVKM. The CDR3 is 14 residues long. Here the CDR3 reads CASSFFQGGTEAFF. Written as DNA, the CDR3 is TGTGCCAGCAGTTTCTTTCAGGGGGGCACTGAAGCTTTCTTT.

The chain employs TRBV5-8 and TRBJ1-5; D gene uncertain. V shed 2 bases and J shed 15 bases, with 9 bases lying between them. The CDR3 sequence is 10 residues long. Germline loops: CDR1 SGHTS, CDR2 YDEGEE. DNA of the CDR3: TGTGCCAGCAGCTTTGACGGTCGGCATTTT. This codes for CASSFDGRHF.

The chain couples TRBV9 to TRBJ2-7; the match to TRBD1 covers 8 bases. From germline, CDR1 is SGDLS and CDR2 YYNGEE. CDR3 length: 13 amino acids. Trimming removed 5 bases from V and 2 bases from J; junction bases left unmatched: 3. In nucleotides, the CDR3 is TGTGCCAGCAGTGCAGGGGGCCCCTACGAGCAGTACTTC. As protein: CASSAGGPYEQYF.

V gene TRBV19 combines with J gene TRBJ1-5; weak D call: TRBD1 (5 bases). Germline V gives CDR1 LNHDA, CDR2 SQIVND (reference sequence). This CDR3 contains 15 residues. The ends were cut back, 4 bases at V and 3 bases at J, with 13 bases in the middle. CDR3 DNA: TGTGCCAGTAGTAGAGTTGCAGGGACCAATCAGCCCCAGCATTTT. Translation gives CASSRVAGTNQPQHF.